This TCR beta chain comes out of a study of blood T cell repertoires in COVID-19 (dated by TCRdb to 2018 to 2021). Some background on the complete study: The collaborator samples originated in the United States, Italy and Spain and spanned the acute and convalescent phases of COVID-19. Samples came from the ongoing ImmuneRACE study (first 160 participants) plus 1,254 subjects from 6 global collaborators. Where HLA class I and class II types were available, the types were taken from metadata supplied by the sample provider, not from assay-based typing. The repertoires were made available in a free public database intended to serve as a resource for research on the immune response to SARS-CoV-2. Deeply sampled blood TCRbeta repertoires from subjects exposed to, actively infected with, or recovered from COVID-19 were included in the dataset. The sample metadata nearly always contained a de-identified subject ID, COVID-19 status, age in years and sex. The prospective study material was composed of cDNA or gDNA derived from T cells, B-cell-depleted T cells, or PBMCs. General findings and caveats noted by the study authors: How much clinical and demographic metadata was included differed by source and by participant, and the metadata was provided uncurated.

As regards this clone: The antigen this receptor binds is unknown. No qualities accompany the bases; no much larger clone lies one base away.

The immunoSEQ Assay, a bias-controlled multiplex PCR, was used to amplify TCRbeta CDR3 regions from genomic DNA. Concerning the study's data processing: Nucleated cell counts per sample were estimated from amplification of reference gene primers within the assay. Sequence reads were collapsed and filtered to measure the absolute abundance of every unique TCRbeta CDR3 rearrangement. For each sample, productive Simpson clonality was calculated as the square root of Simpson's diversity index across productive rearrangements. The table comes from immuneACCESS by way of TCRdb, which keeps in-frame sequences with V and J called. Part of the clones is missing from these tables; in studies checked, under half for an unresolved V gene and the rest for unknown reasons. D and trimming were read from the DNA, whereas the V and J calls and clone size are those reported in that table. The sample records 250,000 to 300,000 clones, roughly 93% of which are singletons. The ten largest clones add up to about 2.1% of the sample.

Participants in the prospective study were aged roughly 18 to 100 years, lived in more than 20 United States geographic areas, and enrolled through a virtual design. To assign participants to cohorts, the prospective study relied on clinical history that participants themselves reported in a screening survey and a study questionnaire. Each participant in the prospective study had whole blood, serum and a nasopharyngeal or oropharyngeal swab collected by mobile phlebotomists. Prospective study participants could optionally give additional blood draws and questionnaires over an approximately 2-month period. Prospective study blood samples were shipped either frozen or at room temperature before DNA extraction. Trimming accounts for 5 bases at V and 4 bases at J, while the number of junction bases matched to no gene is 7. Reading from cysteine to phenylalanine, the CDR3 counts 15 amino acids. This entry keeps only the CDR3 DNA: 45 bases, framed from base 1. From a lookup of the germline V gene, CDR1 and CDR2 are MDHEN and SYDVKM.

This TCR was sampled from a woman in her forties with acute COVID-19. The source material was PBMCs or T cells enriched from blood (not recorded which). The rearrangement joined TRBV28 to TRBJ2-5; TRBD1 lines up with 10 middle nucleotides. The CDR3: CASSPRDRGPETQYF. The sequenced DNA is TGTGCCAGCAGTCCCCGGGACAGGGGCCCAGAGACCCAGTACTTC. Beyond the CDR3, the reference TRBV28 and TRBJ2-5 genes provide the residues; the full variable domain reads: DVKVTQSSRYLVKRTGEKVFLECVQDMDHENMFWYRQDPGLGLRLIYFSYDVKMKEKGDIPEGYSVSREKKERFSLILESASTNQTSMYLCASSPRDRGPETQYFGPGTRLLVL.